Listed below are T cell receptor beta chains from one sample, sequenced in a study of response to subunit inactivated influenza vaccine. From the RT-PCR reads, TCRdb called clonotypes with MiXCR, one entry per CDR3 protein. The table has 650,000 to 800,000 distinct CDR3 sequences, 18% seen once. The source material was PBMCs from blood, sampled more than 4 days after vaccination. Receptor source: a man in his fifties who received an inactivated influenza vaccine. The CDR3 runs from the conserved cysteine through the conserved F or W. Fields, in order: clone size, D gene, J gene, V gene, CDR3 DNA, CDR3 protein. D genes are given only for firm matches. The size field is filled for only some rows; it gives once, few, many or a size class.

many . TRBJ2-1 TRBV6-2/TRBV6-3 TGTGCCTCCTCCCGGACCGGCTTCTTATACAATGAGCAGTTCTTC CASSRTGFLYNEQFF
few TRBD1 TRBJ1-1 TRBV5-6 TGTGCCAGCACCCTCAGGGAGGGGGCTTTTTCGAACACTGAAGCTTTCTTT CASTLREGAFSNTEAFF
. . TRBJ1-4 TRBV4-3 TGCGCCAGCAGCCAGGGAGAAAGGGAAAAACTGTTTTTT CASSQGEREKLFF
. . TRBJ2-7 TRBV7-9 TGTGCCAGCAGCGAGGGACGGAAGGTCGGTGGCGACGAGCAGTACTTC CASSEGRKVGGDEQYF
many . TRBJ2-7 TRBV29-1 TGCAGCGTTGATGCTGGAGGGAACTACGAGCAGTACTTC CSVDAGGNYEQYF
once TRBD1 TRBJ2-1 TRBV5-1 TGCGCCAGCACCCTCGGGGCAGGGGGCGGGAATGAGCAGTTCTTC CASTLGAGGGNEQFF
many . TRBJ2-3 TRBV5-6 TGTGCCAGCAGCCCGGACCCGTATACGCAGTATTTT CASSPDPYTQYF
once TRBD1 TRBJ2-5 TRBV28 TGTGCCAGCATCACAGGGGGCGAAGAGACCCAGTACTTC CASITGGEETQYF
. TRBD1 TRBJ2-1 TRBV10-3 TGTGCCATCAGTGAGCCGGGACAGGGTTACAATGAGCAGTTCTTC CAISEPGQGYNEQFF
. TRBD2 TRBJ2-3 TRBV5-5 TGTGCCAGCAGCTGGGTAGCGGGGGGCCGGGCAGATACGCAGTATTTT CASSWVAGGRADTQYF
. . TRBJ1-4 TRBV3-1 TGTGCCAGCAGCCAAGCTGGGGGGGGTAATGAAAAACTGTTTTTT CASSQAGGGNEKLFF
. . TRBJ1-2 TRBV5-6 TGTGCCAGCTCTCCTGGAGGGACAACGAGAAACTATGGCTACACCTTC CASSPGGTTRNYGYTF
few . TRBJ2-7 TRBV9 TGTGCCAGCAGCGTAGATCCGGGGATAAGGAACGAGCAGTACTTC CASSVDPGIRNEQYF
few TRBD2 TRBJ2-7 TRBV12-3/TRBV12-4 TGTGCCAGCAGTTCAGCGGGGGGAGATTACGAGCAGTACTTC CASSSAGGDYEQYF
. . TRBJ2-5 TRBV18 TGTGCCAGCTCACCATTAGCGGACTTACAAGAGACCCAGTACTTC CASSPLADLQETQYF
many . TRBJ2-5 TRBV20-1 TGCAGTGCTCGAGGGACGGCCCAAGAGACCCAGTACTTC CSARGTAQETQYF
. TRBD1 TRBJ2-7 TRBV7-9 TGTGCCAGCAGCCGTGGTATCACAGGGGGCGACGAGCAGTACTTC CASSRGITGGDEQYF
. TRBD1 TRBJ2-7 TRBV9 TGTGCCAGCAGCGCTGAGACGACAGGGGGGTCCTACGAGCAGTACTTC CASSAETTGGSYEQYF